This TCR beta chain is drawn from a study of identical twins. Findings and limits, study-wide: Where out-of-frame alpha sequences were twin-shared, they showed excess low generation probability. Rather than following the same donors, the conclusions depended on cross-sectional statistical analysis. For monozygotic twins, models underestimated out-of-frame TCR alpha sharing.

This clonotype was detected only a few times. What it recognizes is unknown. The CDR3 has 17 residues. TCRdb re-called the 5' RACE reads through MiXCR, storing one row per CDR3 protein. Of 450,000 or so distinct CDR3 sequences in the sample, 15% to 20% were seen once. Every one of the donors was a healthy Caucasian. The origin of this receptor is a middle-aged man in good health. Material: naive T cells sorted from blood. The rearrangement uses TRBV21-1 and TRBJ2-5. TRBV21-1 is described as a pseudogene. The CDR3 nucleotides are TGTGCCAGCAGCAAAATGAGGCATCGTATCATCCAAGAGACCCAGTACTTC. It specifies CASSKMRHRIIQETQYF.